This note documents a single TCR beta chain sequence. Trimming removed 0 bases from V and 0 bases from J; junction bases left unmatched: 13. In germline, CDR1 is SGHRS, CDR2 YFSETQ. The CDR3 length is 20 residues. This record comes from a study of radiation and T cells in renal cell carcinoma. Libraries were prepared by immunoSEQ multiplex PCR; TCRdb keeps only in-frame clonotypes and omits some of them. The sample contains some 70,000 clones, 82% of which appear only once. Time point given: blood 2 weeks post-SBRT. Indicated treatment: 15 Gy SBRT to primary tumor, nephrectomy 4 weeks later. The patient's renal cell carcinoma had clear cell pathology.

The clonotype originates from a man aged 60 to 75 with renal cell carcinoma. The genes are TRBV5-1 and TRBJ2-3, with 10 bases lining up with TRBD2. The material sequenced was blood, taken from a patient whose treatment included radiotherapy and nephrectomy. The CDR3 sequence is CASSLGGSGRSYRSTDTQYF. CDR3 nucleotides: TGCGCCAGCAGCTTGGGCGGTAGCGGGAGGTCTTACCGGAGCACAGATACGCAGTATTTT.